Below are 27 T cell receptor beta chains sequenced from a single sample in a study of T cell responses to AZD1222 COVID-19 vaccine. Generated by immunoSEQ multiplex PCR, the TCRdb table keeps only in-frame clones and is missing some. Among about 64,000 clones listed, 75% to 95% were seen once. Sample: peripheral blood, taken 28 days after the second dose of the MenACWY control vaccine. The receptors here all came from an adult who received the MenACWY meningococcal vaccine as a control.

The rearrangement links TRBV9 to TRBJ2-3; 12 bases are a match to TRBD2. Trimming at V came to 0 bases and at J to 5 bases, leaving 1 base not matched to a gene. This CDR3 has 15 amino acids. Germline CDR1 and CDR2: SGDLS and YYNGEE. The CDR3 coding sequence is TGTGCCAGCAGCGTAGAGGGACTAGCGGGAGATACGCAGTATTTT. Its protein is CASSVEGLAGDTQYF.

The chain is built from TRBV11-2 and TRBJ2-1; TRBD1 or TRBD2 may be the D gene (5 bases each). The germline V and J ends were trimmed by 5 bases and 12 bases, with 14 bases remaining between them. Germline CDR1 and CDR2: SGHAT and FQNNGV. This CDR3 region has 12 residues. The DNA of the CDR3 is TGTGCCAGCAGCACCTCCCGGGACCCGCAGTTCTTC. Protein sequence: CASSTSRDPQFF.

This clone was seen a single time. V gene TRBV4-1 combines with J gene TRBJ2-2; 7 nucleotides match TRBD1. CDR1 and CDR2 from the germline V gene are MGHRA and YSYEKL. With V trimmed by 4 bases and J by 1 base, 6 bases remained unmatched. The CDR3 is 16 residues long. The CDR3 DNA is TGCGCCAGCAGCCGCTCAAGGACAGGGAACACCGGGGAGCTGTTTTTT. Translated, it gives CASSRSRTGNTGELFF.

The V call is TRBV29-1, the J call TRBJ2-7, with TRBD1 identical over 8 bases. The germline V gene encodes CDR1 SQVTM and CDR2 ANQGSEA. The CDR3 totals 11 residues. J was trimmed by 6 bases and V by 6 bases; bases with no gene match: 4. Here the CDR3 reads CSVDRGSEQYF. CDR3 DNA sequence: TGCAGCGTAGACAGGGGAAGCGAGCAGTACTTC.

The chain carries TRBV27 and TRBJ1-6, with D uncertain. CDR1 MNHEY and CDR2 SMNVEV come from the germline V gene (reference sequence). Trimming shortened V by 4 bases and J by 9 bases, and 16 bases separated the two germline ends. CDR3 length: 15 amino acids. Here the CDR3 reads CASSWAVYSSSPLHF. The CDR3 nucleotides are TGTGCCAGCAGTTGGGCGGTTTACTCATCTTCACCCCTCCACTTT.

The CDR3 DNA reads as TGTGCCAGTAGTATAGAAGGGGTGATGAACACTGAAGCTTTCTTT. It is translated as CASSIEGVMNTEAFF. This chain connects TRBV19 to TRBJ1-1; possibly TRBD1 for D (5 bases). V was cut by 0 bases and J by 0 bases, with 8 bases left in between. Germline assignment: CDR1 LNHDA and CDR2 SQIVND (reference sequence). The CDR3 covers 15 residues.

This chain links TRBV28 with TRBJ1-1; TRBD1 agrees at 7 bases. The length of the CDR3 is 15 residues. CDR1 and CDR2 (germline): MDHEN, SYDVKM. J was trimmed by 4 bases and V by 3 bases; bases with no gene match: 8. The chain's CDR3 is CASSFRRGVSTEAFF. The CDR3 nucleotides read TGTGCCAGCAGTTTCCGCAGGGGGGTGAGCACTGAAGCTTTCTTT. Combining the CDR3 with reference TRBV28 and TRBJ1-1 gives the whole variable domain DVKVTQSSRYLVKRTGEKVFLECVQDMDHENMFWYRQDPGLGLRLIYFSYDVKMKEKGDIPEGYSVSREKKERFSLILESASTNQTSMYLCASSFRRGVSTEAFFGQGTRLTVV.

V usage is TRBV19 and J usage is TRBJ2-1, with D possibly matching TRBD2 (5 bases). The CDR3 loop spans 13 amino acids. CDR1 and CDR2 (germline): LNHDA, SQIVND (reference sequence). Trimming pared 5 bases from V and 3 bases from J, leaving 8 bases between. CDR3 residues: CASSLGDYNEQFF. The DNA of the CDR3 is TGTGCCAGTAGTTTGGGAGACTACAATGAGCAGTTCTTC.

The chain employs TRBV7-3 and TRBJ1-1; possible D gene TRBD1, 6 bases. Germline V lookup: CDR1 SGHTA, CDR2 FQGTGA. V lost 0 bases, J lost 6 bases, and 14 bases lay in between. The CDR3 contains 15 residues. The CDR3, as DNA: TGTGCCAGCAGCTTAACTACAGGGATGATCGCTGAAGCTTTCTTT. Translated, it gives CASSLTTGMIAEAFF.

The chain uses TRBV30 and TRBJ2-5, with D possibly TRBD2 on 6 matching bases. Germline V CDR1 and CDR2: GTSNPN, SVGIG (reference sequence). The CDR3 runs 15 residues. Here the CDR3 reads CAWGRGTGAGETQYF. The CDR3 coding sequence is TGTGCTTGGGGTAGAGGGACTGGGGCGGGAGAGACCCAGTACTTC.

This clone was counted a single time. CDR3 sequence: CASSHTAPEFF. CDR3 nucleotide sequence: TGTGCCAGCAGCCATACGGCTCCCGAGTTCTTC. The chain carries TRBV7-6 and TRBJ2-1, with D unresolved. The V and J ends lost 5 bases and 14 bases respectively, with 13 bases between them. The V gene's germline CDR1 is SGHVS and CDR2 FNYEAQ. CDR3 length: 11 amino acids. Based on the CDR3 plus reference TRBV7-6 and TRBJ2-1, the full variable domain is GAGVSQSPRYKVTKRGQDVALRCDPISGHVSLYWYRQALGQGPEFLTYFNYEAQQDKSGLPNDRFSAERPEGSISTLTIQRTEQRDSAMYRCASSHTAPEFFGPGTRLTVL.

This chain's CDR3 is CASSYSQRSDTQYF. The CDR3 nucleotides are TGTGCCAGCAGTTACTCCCAAAGGTCAGATACGCAGTATTTT. The chain recombines TRBV6-5 with TRBJ2-3, with D uncertain. CDR3 length: 14 amino acids. In germline, CDR1 is MNHEY, CDR2 SVGAGI. Trimming left V 0 bases short and J 4 bases short, with 8 bases between.

The sample holds a few counts of this clone. The V gene is TRBV10-3, the J gene TRBJ2-7, with unresolved D. V was shortened by 3 bases and J by 0 bases, with 12 bases between the two germline ends. Germline V CDR1 and CDR2: ENHRY, SYGVKD. This CDR3 contains 15 residues. This chain's CDR3 is CAISDPGMNSYEQYF. The CDR3 DNA follows: TGTGCCATCAGTGACCCAGGAATGAACTCCTACGAGCAGTACTTC.

The J gene is TRBJ2-2, the V gene TRBV25-1; 12 positions agree with TRBD2. Germline V lookup: CDR1 MGHDK, CDR2 SYGVNS. The CDR3 loop spans 16 amino acids. V gave up 2 bases and J gave up 7 bases; unmatched junction bases: 5. As DNA, the CDR3 is TGTGCCAGCAGTGAACCTAGCGGGAGGGCCGGCGGGGAGCTGTTTTTT. Translated, it gives CASSEPSGRAGGELFF.

The chain has TRBV18 and TRBJ2-7, with D possibly being TRBD2 (6 bases). The CDR3 totals 14 residues. The germline V gene encodes CDR1 KGHSH and CDR2 LQKENI. V was cut by 1 base and J by 4 bases, with 11 bases left in between. The CDR3 is CASSPRSSGYEQYF. CDR3 in DNA: TGTGCCAGCTCACCACGGAGTAGCGGTTACGAGCAGTACTTC. The full variable domain, its missing parts supplied by reference TRBV18 and TRBJ2-7, is NAGVMQNPRHLVRRRGQEARLRCSPMKGHSHVYWYRQLPEEGLKFMVYLQKENIIDESGMPKERFSAEFPKEGPSILRIQQVVRGDSAAYFCASSPRSSGYEQYFGPGTRLTVT.

This sequence joins TRBV6-1 and TRBJ2-7, with D uncertain. This CDR3 is built from 12 residues. The V end was cut by 3 bases, the J end by 5 bases, with 8 bases between. Germline assignment: CDR1 MNHNS and CDR2 SASEGT. The CDR3 region is CASSDHINEQYF. In DNA form, the CDR3 reads TGTGCCAGCAGTGACCATATCAACGAGCAGTACTTC.

The chain uses TRBV28 and TRBJ2-2; D gene ambiguous. CDR1 and CDR2 from the germline V gene are MDHEN and SYDVKM. The V and J ends lost 7 bases and 9 bases respectively, with 9 bases between them. The CDR3 covers 11 residues. The CDR3 sequence: CASTTKRELFF. In nucleotides, the CDR3 is TGTGCCAGCACCACAAAAAGGGAGCTGTTTTTT.

This chain joins TRBV28 and TRBJ2-7; D is unclear. CDR1 and CDR2 (germline): MDHEN, SYDVKM. V lost 5 bases, J lost 9 bases, and 11 bases lay in between. The CDR3 runs 11 residues. CDR3 loop: CASSDARGQYF. The CDR3 nucleotides read TGTGCCAGCAGTGATGCACGAGGGCAGTACTTC.

The chain couples TRBV23-1 to TRBJ2-7, with 13 nucleotides matching TRBD2. TRBV23-1 qualifies as an ORF whose function is uncertain. The CDR3 extends over 14 amino acids. Trimming took 7 bases from V and 7 from J; bases not matched to a gene: 7. The CDR3, as DNA: TGCGCCAGCACTCGGACTAGCGGGAGAGCGGAGCAGTACTTC. Encoded protein: CASTRTSGRAEQYF.

This chain's CDR3 is CASSPTGTNYYEQYF. The CDR3 DNA is TGTGCCAGCAGCCCGACCGGGACTAACTATTACGAGCAGTACTTC. The chain joins TRBV9 to TRBJ2-7; 7 bases align to TRBD2. Germline V gives CDR1 SGDLS, CDR2 YYNGEE. After removal of 4 bases from V and 4 bases from J, the junction contained 11 bases not matched to a gene. The CDR3 is 15 residues long.

The J gene is TRBJ1-4, the V gene TRBV28; D is undetermined. In germline, CDR1 is MDHEN, CDR2 SYDVKM. Trimming removed 2 bases from V and 8 bases from J, with 21 bases in between. The CDR3 has 17 amino acids. This chain's CDR3 is CASSLPRTVLLREKLFF. The DNA of the CDR3 is TGTGCCAGCAGTTTACCCCGGACCGTTCTCCTGAGGGAAAAACTGTTTTTT.

This clone appeared once. The chain joins TRBV6-5 to TRBJ2-1; TRBD2 aligns across 11 bases. Germline values: CDR1 MNHEY, CDR2 SVGAGI. With V trimmed by 6 bases and J by 4 bases, 5 bases remained unmatched. The CDR3 spans 15 residues. The CDR3 DNA reads as TGTGCCAGCAGCCTTCTAGCGGGAGGTTACAATGAGCAGTTCTTC. It is translated as CASSLLAGGYNEQFF.

The chain links TRBV7-2 to TRBJ2-7, with D tentatively TRBD2 (6 bases). The CDR3 covers 15 residues. Germline loops: CDR1 SGHTA, CDR2 FQGNSA. V dropped 5 bases and J dropped 2 bases, with 16 bases sitting between them. CDR3 amino acids: CASSANVGGAYEQYF. CDR3 sequence (DNA): TGTGCCAGCAGCGCTAATGTGGGAGGCGCCTACGAGCAGTACTTC. The full variable domain, with the rest looked up from reference TRBV7-2 and TRBJ2-7, is GAGVSQSPSNKVTEKGKDVELRCDPISGHTALYWYRQSLGQGLEFLIYFQGNSAPDKSGLPSDRFSAERTGGSVSTLTIQRTQQEDSAVYLCASSANVGGAYEQYFGPGTRLTVT.

V and J are TRBV6-2 or TRBV6-3 and TRBJ2-1; the D gene is possibly TRBD1 (6 bases). The V end lost 6 bases, the J end lost 9 bases, and 27 bases lay between the germline ends. Germline CDR1 reads MNHEY; CDR2 reads SVGEGT. This CDR3 is 17 amino acids long. Here the CDR3 DNA reads TGTGCCAGCAGCTCCAGGGTCACAGGGACCGACATGGGTGAGCAGTTCTTC. Its translation: CASSSRVTGTDMGEQFF.

As DNA, the CDR3 is TGTGCCAGTAGGCAGGGGGAGGGCACTGAAGCTTTCTTT. This codes for CASRQGEGTEAFF. The V and J genes are TRBV19 and TRBJ1-1; TRBD1 aligns across 7 bases. The V and J ends lost 6 bases and 4 bases, in that order; junction bases with no gene match: 5. The CDR3 totals 13 residues. Germline CDR1 is LNHDA and CDR2 is SQIVND (reference sequence).

The genes are TRBV9 and TRBJ2-3; the D is unclear. Germline assignment: CDR1 SGDLS and CDR2 YYNGEE. CDR3 length: 13 residues. V was trimmed by 4 bases and J by 6 bases, leaving 12 bases between them. The CDR3 is CASSPPWADTQYF. CDR3 DNA: TGTGCCAGCAGCCCCCCGTGGGCGGATACGCAGTATTTT.

The rearrangement links TRBV3-1 (or the pseudogene TRBV3-2) to TRBJ2-2; TRBD2 matches at 8 bases. The CDR3 is made up of 14 amino acids. The germline CDR1 and CDR2 sequences are LGHDT and YNNKEL (reference sequence). J gave up 4 bases and V 5 bases, and 3 bases lay outside the gene matches. CDR3 nucleotides: TGTGCCAGCAGCAGACTAGCGAGCACCGGGGAGCTGTTTTTT. Translated: CASSRLASTGELFF.